This entry lists 21 T cell receptor beta chains sequenced from one sample in a study of blood T cell repertoires in COVID-19. Produced via immunoSEQ multiplex PCR; TCRdb's table is partial and in-frame only. The sample consists of about 250,000 clones, about 90% of them appearing once. The specimen sequenced was PBMCs or T cells enriched from blood (not recorded which). These receptor sequences come from a woman aged 25-40 years with acute COVID-19.

The CDR3 protein is CASSPGQASPTDTQYF. DNA of the CDR3: TGCGCCAGCAGCCCGGGACAGGCCTCACCCACAGATACGCAGTATTTT. The J gene is TRBJ2-3, the V gene TRBV5-1; 8 bases are a match to TRBD1. CDR3 length: 16 amino acids. J was trimmed by 2 bases and V by 4 bases; bases with no gene match: 9. From germline, CDR1 is SGHRS and CDR2 YFSETQ.

CDR3 nucleotide sequence: TGCGCCAGCAGCGACGAACAGGGGTATAATTCACCCCTCCACTTT. Its translation is CASSDEQGYNSPLHF. The J gene is TRBJ1-6, the V gene TRBV5-1, with TRBD1 matching 7 bases. This CDR3 is built from 15 residues. CDR1 and CDR2 (germline): SGHRS, YFSETQ. With 4 bases clipped from V and 4 bases from J, the junction kept 5 bases outside the gene matches.

This sequence joins TRBV2 and TRBJ2-7; possibly TRBD1 for D (5 bases). V was pared by 4 bases and J by 2 bases, with 15 bases between. The V gene's germline CDR1 is SNHLY and CDR2 FYNNEI. The CDR3 has 15 amino acids. CDR3 sequence reads: CASSGGLGSAYEQYF. In DNA form, the CDR3 reads TGTGCCAGCAGTGGGGGCCTCGGCAGCGCCTACGAGCAGTACTTC.

The chain uses TRBV24-1 and TRBJ2-2; TRBD1 matches at 12 bases. CDR3 length: 18 residues. V was pared by 4 bases and J by 5 bases, with 10 bases of the junction left unmatched. Germline lookup yields CDR1 KGHDR and CDR2 SFDVKD. The DNA for the CDR3 is TGTGCCACCAGTGAAAGTCCCGGGACAGGGGGCGGGACCGGGGAGCTGTTTTTT. It yields the protein CATSESPGTGGGTGELFF.

The chain joins TRBV19 to TRBJ1-6; 7 bases are a match to TRBD1. The trim removed 7 bases at V and 7 bases at J, leaving 10 bases unmatched. The CDR3 has 15 amino acids. Germline-derived CDR1 and CDR2 are LNHDA and SQIVND (reference sequence). This CDR3 reads CASMGSGGGNSPLHF. CDR3 DNA sequence: TGTGCCAGTATGGGGTCGGGAGGGGGCAATTCACCCCTCCACTTT.

The chain joins TRBV7-2 to TRBJ1-2; no clear D gene. Germline lookup yields CDR1 SGHTA and CDR2 FQGNSA. The V end lost 2 bases, the J end lost 4 bases, and 5 bases lay between the germline ends. This CDR3 has 12 residues. Here the CDR3 reads CASSLHGYGYTF. The CDR3 DNA follows: TGTGCCAGCAGCTTACACGGCTATGGCTACACCTTC. Filled out from reference TRBV7-2 and TRBJ1-2, the complete variable domain reads GAGVSQSPSNKVTEKGKDVELRCDPISGHTALYWYRQSLGQGLEFLIYFQGNSAPDKSGLPSDRFSAERTGGSVSTLTIQRTQQEDSAVYLCASSLHGYGYTFGSGTRLTVV.

The chain links TRBV27 to TRBJ2-1; D is uncertain. Germline CDR1 MNHEY, CDR2 SMNVEV (reference sequence). Trimming left V 0 bases short and J 6 bases short, with 3 bases between. This CDR3 comprises 12 residues. The CDR3 nucleotides read TGTGCCAGCAGTTTATCCGGCAATGAGCAGTTCTTC. Translated: CASSLSGNEQFF.

The chain is built from TRBV7-2 and TRBJ2-7; 8 nucleotides align to TRBD2. Germline V gene data show CDR1 as SGHTA and CDR2 as FQGNSA. J lost 3 bases, V lost 5 bases, and 9 bases had no gene match. This CDR3 has 15 amino acids. CDR3 sequence (DNA): TGTGCCAGCAGCCGCGGCGGCGGGAGGAACTACGAGCAGTACTTC. Residues: CASSRGGGRNYEQYF.

V and J are TRBV2 and TRBJ1-4; maybe TRBD1 (6 bases). The V gene's germline CDR1 is SNHLY and CDR2 FYNNEI. The CDR3 sequence is 12 residues long. V lost 8 bases to trimming and J lost 5 bases, with 9 bases between them. This CDR3 is CASRTANEKLFF. CDR3 in DNA: TGTGCCAGCCGGACAGCGAATGAAAAACTGTTTTTT.

This chain links TRBV2 with TRBJ1-5; D remains unclear. The V gene's germline CDR1 is SNHLY and CDR2 FYNNEI. The CDR3 contains 13 residues. The V gene lost 4 bases and the J gene lost 6 bases, with 10 bases spanning the gap. CDR3 nucleotide sequence: TGTGCCAGCAGTGGACGACTGATTCAGCCCCAGCATTTT. Translated, it gives CASSGRLIQPQHF.

In its sample, this clone was seen a few times. This chain uses TRBV5-1 with TRBJ1-2, with 7 bases lining up with TRBD1. The V gene end was trimmed by 4 bases and the J gene end by 4 bases; junction bases not matched to a gene: 13. Germline assignment: CDR1 SGHRS and CDR2 YFSETQ. The CDR3 runs to 16 residues. CDR3 bases: TGCGCCAGCAGCGCAACCTCAGGGGGAAGTCTCTATGGCTACACCTTC. Encoded protein: CASSATSGGSLYGYTF.

V and J are TRBV28 and TRBJ2-5; D uncertain. Germline V gene sequence: CDR1 MDHEN, CDR2 SYDVKM. The CDR3 totals 16 residues. Trimming took 5 bases from V and 4 from J, leaving 20 bases between them. This CDR3 is CASSRRSPQVGETQYF. The CDR3 region has the DNA TGTGCCAGCAGTCGTAGAAGCCCCCAGGTGGGAGAGACCCAGTACTTC.

The genes are TRBV27 and TRBJ2-1; TRBD2 agrees at 13 bases. The CDR3 runs 14 residues. In germline, CDR1 is MNHEY, CDR2 SMNVEV (reference sequence). The ends lost 5 bases at V and 10 bases at J; junction bases unmatched: 5. The CDR3 DNA reads as TGTGCCAGCAGTACCTGGACTAGCGGGGGAGAGCAGTTCTTC. As protein: CASSTWTSGGEQFF.

The chain has TRBV12-3 or TRBV12-4 and TRBJ1-1; TRBD1 matches 7 bases. The V gene end was trimmed by 2 bases and the J gene end by 10 bases; junction bases not matched to a gene: 7. The CDR3 length is 13 residues. The CDR3 loop reads CASSLQGDLGAFF. DNA for the CDR3: TGTGCCAGCAGTTTACAGGGGGACCTGGGAGCTTTCTTT.

The chain couples TRBV6-2 or TRBV6-3 to TRBJ2-1; D remains unclear. The germline V gene encodes CDR1 MNHEY and CDR2 SVGEGT. There are 15 residues in the CDR3. V was cut by 4 bases and J by 1 base, with 11 bases left in between. The CDR3 coding sequence is TGTGCCAGCAGTTCTATCAGGATATCCTACAATGAGCAGTTCTTC. It is translated as CASSSIRISYNEQFF.

The V call is TRBV2, the J call TRBJ1-1; 7 nucleotides agree with TRBD1. With 5 bases clipped from V and 11 bases from J, the junction kept 14 bases outside the gene matches. The CDR3 extends over 14 amino acids. From germline, CDR1 is SNHLY and CDR2 FYNNEI. The CDR3 bases are TGTGCCAGCAGTCCAGAGAGCTTGGGACAGAGGGCTTTCTTT. Translated: CASSPESLGQRAFF.

This sequence joins TRBV7-9 and TRBJ2-1, with TRBD1 as a possible D gene (6 bases). V lost 3 bases and J lost 3, with 9 bases in between. CDR1 SEHNR and CDR2 FQNEAQ come from the germline V gene (reference sequence). This CDR3 comprises 14 residues. DNA of the CDR3: TGTGCCAGCAGCTTTCGGACAGACTACAATGAGCAGTTCTTC. Protein sequence: CASSFRTDYNEQFF. The full variable domain, rest sourced from reference TRBV7-9 and TRBJ2-1, is DTGVSQNPRHKITKRGQNVTFRCDPISEHNRLYWYRQTLGQGPEFLTYFQNEAQLEKSRLLSDRFSAERPKGSFSTLEIQRTEQGDSAMYLCASSFRTDYNEQFFGPGTRLTVL.

The chain carries TRBV5-5 and TRBJ1-5; 7 bases line up with TRBD1. The V gene's germline CDR1 is SGHKS and CDR2 YYEKEE (reference sequence). V was clipped by 4 bases and J by 9 bases; unmatched bases: 7. The CDR3 is made up of 13 amino acids. In DNA form, the CDR3 reads TGTGCCAGCAGCCCCAGTCCAGGGGGGCCCCAGCATTTT. Protein sequence: CASSPSPGGPQHF.

The chain uses TRBV9 and TRBJ2-7; 8 bases are a match to TRBD1. From germline, CDR1 is SGDLS and CDR2 YYNGEE. The CDR3 has 15 residues. Trimming removed 4 bases from V and 0 bases from J; junction bases left unmatched: 6. The DNA for the CDR3 is TGTGCCAGCAGCCCGGACAGGGCAAGCTCCTACGAGCAGTACTTC. This gives the protein CASSPDRASSYEQYF.

This chain connects TRBV19 to TRBJ2-3, with a weak D call TRBD2 (5 bases). Per the germline V gene, CDR1 is LNHDA and CDR2 is SQIVND (reference sequence). The CDR3 length is 15 residues. V was shortened by 7 bases and J by 1 base, with 15 bases between the two germline ends. CDR3 amino acids: CASIPPGFGTDTQYF. CDR3 DNA: TGTGCCAGTATTCCCCCGGGATTCGGCACAGATACGCAGTATTTT.

V gene TRBV10-3 combines with J gene TRBJ2-7; TRBD1 aligns across 11 bases. The V and J ends lost 5 bases and 5 bases, in that order; junction bases with no gene match: 5. This CDR3 is 14 amino acids long. Germline V CDR1 and CDR2: ENHRY, SYGVKD. CDR3 sequence: CAISWTGGINEQYF. DNA for the CDR3: TGTGCCATCAGTTGGACAGGGGGCATCAACGAGCAGTACTTC.